The 10 T cell receptor beta chains given below trace back to one sample, sequenced in a study of CD8+ T cells in alopecia areata. RNA was isolated and reverse transcribed to cDNA, the sequencing template. The method was immunoSEQ multiplex PCR; TCRdb's version includes in-frame clones alone and lacks a portion of them. The table shows some 120,000 clones, with less than 50% occurring only once. Sequencing used NKG2D-low CD8+ T cells sorted from blood. The receptors come from a human donor with alopecia areata.

In this sample, this clone turned up a few times. This sequence joins TRBV30 and TRBJ2-7, with 8 bases fitting TRBD1. The CDR3 totals 16 residues. Germline values: CDR1 GTSNPN, CDR2 SVGIG (reference sequence). Trimming cost V 1 base and J 2 bases; bases outside gene matches: 10. In nucleotides, the CDR3 is TGTGCCTGGAGTGGGTCACGGGACAGGACTACCTACGAGCAGTACTTC. Translated, it gives CAWSGSRDRTTYEQYF.

The chain combines TRBV30 with TRBJ2-3; D uncertain. Per germline, CDR1 GTSNPN and CDR2 SVGIG (reference sequence). The V end lost 2 bases, the J end lost 8 bases, and 8 bases lay between the germline ends. There are 11 residues in the CDR3. CDR3 coding DNA: TGTGCCTGGAGTCAGTCCGGTACGCAGTATTTT. Translating gives CAWSQSGTQYF.

The chain combines TRBV29-1 with TRBJ2-4; possible D gene TRBD1, 5 bases. The CDR3 covers 11 residues. The ends were cut back, 6 bases at V and 8 bases at J, with 11 bases in the middle. The germline CDR1 and CDR2 sequences are SQVTM and ANQGSEA. The CDR3 nucleotides read TGCAGCGTCTACGACAGTGACATTCAGTACTTC. Translated: CSVYDSDIQYF.

This clone was counted a few times. This sequence joins TRBV7-9 and TRBJ2-5; 8 bases match TRBD2. The CDR3 consists of 14 residues. The junction had 4 bases not matched to a gene; V was cut back by 4 bases and J by 3 bases. Germline V CDR1 and CDR2: SEHNR, FQNEAQ (reference sequence). CDR3 loop: CASSSGAGEETQYF. The CDR3 coding sequence is TGTGCCAGCAGCTCCGGAGCGGGAGAAGAGACCCAGTACTTC.

This chain links TRBV30 with TRBJ2-5, with TRBD2 matching over 7 bases. V was pared by 0 bases and J by 5 bases, with 9 bases of the junction left unmatched. Germline CDR1 and CDR2: GTSNPN and SVGIG (reference sequence). The CDR3 spans 15 residues. CDR3 region: CAWSVRGGMTETQYF. The CDR3 bases are TGTGCCTGGAGTGTACGGGGAGGGATGACGGAGACCCAGTACTTC.

J is TRBJ1-2 and V is TRBV7-9, with D maybe TRBD1 (6 bases). Germline values: CDR1 SEHNR, CDR2 FQNEAQ (reference sequence). CDR3 length: 12 amino acids. Trimming pared 5 bases from V and 6 bases from J, leaving 10 bases between. The CDR3 DNA is TGTGCCAGCAGCCAGGACAGACATGGCTACACCTTC. Translation: CASSQDRHGYTF.

This clone was observed a few times. The V gene is TRBV29-1, the J gene TRBJ1-1; D is uncertain. Looked up from germline, CDR1 is SQVTM and CDR2 is ANQGSEA. The V end was cut by 4 bases, the J end by 1 base, with 16 bases between. The CDR3 sequence is 15 residues long. The CDR3: CSVVATRPTNTEAFF. CDR3 in DNA: TGCAGCGTTGTGGCCACCCGACCGACGAACACTGAAGCTTTCTTT. Full variable domain (missing parts from reference TRBV29-1 and TRBJ1-1): SAVISQKPSRDICQRGTSLTIQCQVDSQVTMMFWYRQQPGQSLTLIATANQGSEATYESGFVIDKFPISRPNLTFSTLTVSNMSPEDSSIYLCSVVATRPTNTEAFFGQGTRLTVV.

This clone was seen a few times. The chain uses TRBV7-9 and TRBJ2-7; the D gene is possibly TRBD1 (5 bases). The CDR3 is 12 amino acids. The V end was cut by 6 bases, the J end by 4 bases, with 10 bases between. From germline, CDR1 is SEHNR and CDR2 FQNEAQ (reference sequence). CDR3 loop: CASRGQWYEQYF. The CDR3 DNA follows: TGTGCCAGCAGAGGACAATGGTACGAGCAGTACTTC.

This sequence joins TRBV28 and TRBJ2-5; TRBD1 agrees at 9 bases. V shed 6 bases and J 4 bases; nucleotides not matched to a gene: 3. The CDR3 is made up of 13 amino acids. Germline CDR1 reads MDHEN; CDR2 reads SYDVKM. The CDR3 DNA follows: TGTGCCAGCAGAATGACAGGGGGAGAGACCCAGTACTTC. It is translated as CASRMTGGETQYF.

V gene TRBV7-9 combines with J gene TRBJ1-6, with 8 bases fitting TRBD1. The germline gives CDR1 SEHNR, CDR2 FQNEAQ (reference sequence). After removal of 3 bases from V and 7 bases from J, the junction contained 8 bases not matched to a gene. This CDR3 has 16 residues. CDR3 region: CASSLAGGGRNSPLHF. CDR3 DNA: TGTGCCAGCAGCTTGGCAGGGGGCGGTCGAAATTCACCCCTCCACTTT. Full variable domain (missing parts from reference TRBV7-9 and TRBJ1-6): DTGVSQNPRHKITKRGQNVTFRCDPISEHNRLYWYRQTLGQGPEFLTYFQNEAQLEKSRLLSDRFSAERPKGSFSTLEIQRTEQGDSAMYLCASSLAGGGRNSPLHFGNGTRLTVT.